The entry below gives a single T cell receptor (beta chain) sequence along with its context. Its matching antigen is unknown. The sample originates from a study of cytomegalovirus exposure and HLA in healthy donors. Deletions cut 2 bases from V and 4 bases from J, with 8 bases between. The CDR3 runs 14 residues. CDR1 MNHEY and CDR2 SVGAGI come from the germline V gene. PCR employed 60 Vbeta and 13 Jbeta primers. The assay was immunoSEQ multiplex PCR, and TCRdb's table has in-frame clones only and misses some. Of roughly 160,000 clones detected, roughly 77% appear once; the ten largest clones hold about 3.8%. Notes on the study in general: In a later analysis, TCR beta V- and J-gene trimming showed a link to a missense DCLRE1C variant. In vitro checks showed that a few CMV-associated chains really do target CMV antigens.

Source material: PBMCs. The TCR comes from a man in his thirties or forties in good health and CMV-seropositive. The chain employs TRBV6-5 and TRBJ2-2; no clear D. CDR3 amino acids: CASSYIRGTGELFF. The DNA of the CDR3 is TGTGCCAGCAGTTACATTCGAGGCACCGGGGAGCTGTTTTTT.